A selection of T cell receptor beta chains follows, all from one sample in a study of CD8+ T cells in alopecia areata. The data were produced by immunoSEQ multiplex PCR, yet TCRdb's version contains in-frame clones alone and is incomplete. The profile shows about 200,000 clones, around 56% of them singletons. The specimen was CD4+ T cells sorted from blood, collected at week 4, from a patient treated with tofacitinib. All receptors derive from a human donor with alopecia areata. CDR3s include the opening cysteine and the closing phenylalanine or tryptophan. D genes are given only for firm matches. Size tells how often a clone was seen (once, few, many) or the class of an expanded clone, and some rows leave it out.

j_call clone_size v_call d_call cdr3_aa cdr3_nt
TRBJ1-3 NA TRBV30 NA CAWSRGTSSGNTIYF TGTGCCTGGAGTCGGGGGACAAGCTCTGGAAACACCATATATTTT
TRBJ2-6 NA TRBV4-1 NA CASEEGSSGANVLTF TGCGCCAGCGAAGAGGGGAGCTCTGGGGCCAACGTCCTGACTTTC
TRBJ1-6 NA TRBV30 TRBD1 CACHRGNSPLHF TGTGCCTGCCACAGGGGGAATTCACCCCTCCACTTT
TRBJ1-2 NA TRBV30 NA CAWSAGSYGYTF TGTGCCTGGAGCGCAGGGAGCTATGGCTACACCTTC
TRBJ2-7 NA TRBV5-1 TRBD1 CASSLSGTGGYEQYF TGCGCCAGCAGCTTGTCCGGGACAGGGGGTTACGAGCAGTACTTC
TRBJ2-5 few TRBV28 NA CASSPGLQETQYF TGTGCCAGCAGTCCGGGACTCCAAGAGACCCAGTACTTC
TRBJ2-7 NA TRBV15 TRBD2 CATSSGSGGAYEQYF TGTGCCACCAGCAGTGGAAGCGGGGGCGCCTACGAGCAGTACTTC
TRBJ1-1 few TRBV7-9 TRBD1 CASSIGQGANTEAFF TGTGCCAGCAGCATCGGACAGGGGGCGAACACTGAAGCTTTCTTT
TRBJ2-5 NA TRBV30 NA CAWSVRILGGETQYF TGTGCCTGGAGTGTTCGGATTCTGGGAGGAGAGACCCAGTACTTC
TRBJ2-7 few TRBV29-1 TRBD1 CSVGGGDLYEQYF TGCAGCGTTGGAGGGGGCGACCTCTACGAGCAGTACTTC
TRBJ1-5 NA TRBV25-1 NA CASSEGTDNQPQHF TGTGCCAGCAGCGAAGGGACCGACAATCAGCCCCAGCATTTT
TRBJ2-7 few TRBV25-1 NA CASSESSRDYEQYF TGTGCCAGCAGTGAGTCTAGCAGGGACTACGAGCAGTACTTC
TRBJ2-7 once TRBV28 NA CASSTSGHYEQYF TGTGCCAGCAGCACCTCGGGTCACTACGAGCAGTACTTC
TRBJ1-1 NA TRBV30 NA CACPGSGASVAFF TGTGCCTGCCCCGGGTCCGGAGCCTCAGTAGCTTTCTTT
TRBJ1-1 NA TRBV6-4 TRBD1 CAKEDRGGRRYTEAFF TGTGCCAAGGAAGACAGGGGCGGACGGCGTTACACTGAAGCTTTCTTT
TRBJ2-7 NA TRBV9 NA CASSVGDEQYF TGTGCCAGCAGCGTCGGGGACGAGCAGTACTTC
TRBJ1-1 NA TRBV2 NA CASSVVGPNTEAFF TGTGCCAGCAGCGTTGTGGGGCCGAACACTGAAGCTTTCTTT
TRBJ2-7 NA TRBV23-1 NA CARTRDEQYF TGCGCCAGGACCAGGGACGAGCAGTACTTC
TRBJ1-2 NA TRBV11-2 NA CASSLGQANYGYTF TGTGCCAGCAGCTTAGGACAGGCTAACTATGGCTACACCTTC
TRBJ2-1 few TRBV28 TRBD1 CASGRFRDRGYNEQFF TGTGCCAGCGGCCGCTTCCGGGACAGGGGTTACAATGAGCAGTTCTTC
TRBJ2-3 NA TRBV29-1 NA CSVPGSGTQYF TGCAGCGTGCCGGGGTCCGGTACGCAGTATTTT
TRBJ2-7 NA TRBV5-6 NA CASSFVGTHEQYF TGTGCCAGCAGCTTCGTAGGGACGCACGAGCAGTACTTC
TRBJ2-5 NA TRBV29-1 NA CSVGRSLVRQETQYF TGCAGCGTTGGCCGCAGCCTAGTTCGCCAAGAGACCCAGTACTTC
TRBJ1-5 NA TRBV2 NA CASSDGWGDRDQPQHF TGTGCCAGCAGTGATGGTTGGGGGGATCGCGATCAGCCCCAGCATTTT
TRBJ2-2 few TRBV2 NA CASKGGDTGELFF TGTGCCAGCAAAGGGGGGGACACCGGGGAGCTGTTTTTT
TRBJ2-5 NA TRBV5-4 NA CASRSPRDAQETQYF TGTGCCAGCAGAAGCCCCCGGGACGCCCAAGAGACCCAGTACTTC
TRBJ2-7 few TRBV5-1 TRBD1 CASSLTAGTGGYEQYF TGCGCCAGCAGCTTGACCGCCGGGACAGGGGGTTACGAGCAGTACTTC
TRBJ2-7 NA TRBV6-1 NA CASTRDISNEQYF TGTGCCAGCACTCGGGACATCAGCAACGAGCAGTACTTC
TRBJ1-2 NA TRBV30 NA CAWSAGTNYGYTF TGTGCCTGGTCCGCGGGGACGAACTATGGCTACACCTTC
TRBJ2-6 NA TRBV7-2 NA CASSAGHGLAGANVLTF TGTGCCAGCAGCGCGGGACACGGGCTGGCTGGGGCCAACGTCCTGACTTTC
TRBJ2-5 NA TRBV7-9 NA CASSLRRVEETQYF TGTGCCAGCAGCTTAAGGAGGGTCGAAGAGACCCAGTACTTC
TRBJ1-5 NA TRBV7-8 TRBD1 CASSPGQGVGPQHF TGTGCCAGCAGCCCCGGACAGGGAGTGGGGCCCCAGCATTTT
TRBJ2-6 NA TRBV29-1 TRBD1 CSVEWGQGASGANVLTF TGCAGCGTTGAATGGGGACAGGGGGCCTCTGGGGCCAACGTCCTGACTTTC
TRBJ1-4 NA TRBV5-6 TRBD1 CASSLVGTEDEKLFF TGTGCCAGCAGCTTGGTTGGGACAGAGGATGAAAAACTGTTTTTT
TRBJ1-2 once TRBV2 NA CASQGSENYGYTF TGTGCCAGCCAAGGGTCGGAGAACTATGGCTACACCTTC
TRBJ2-7 NA TRBV5-4 TRBD2 CASSPGTTREQYF TGTGCCAGCAGCCCCGGGACTACGAGGGAGCAGTACTTC
TRBJ2-2 NA TRBV13 TRBD2 CASSSRGGLPNTGELFF TGTGCCAGCAGCTCTCGGGGGGGACTTCCGAACACCGGGGAGCTGTTTTTT
TRBJ2-7 few TRBV4-1 NA CASSHPTRSYEQYF TGCGCCAGCAGCCACCCGACGAGGTCTTACGAGCAGTACTTC
TRBJ1-2 NA TRBV9 NA CASRSVYRADGYTF TGTGCCAGCAGGTCCGTATACAGGGCTGACGGCTACACCTTC
TRBJ1-6 few TRBV7-2 NA CASSFRARSSSYNSPLHF TGTGCCAGCAGCTTCAGGGCGCGGAGTTCCTCCTATAATTCACCCCTCCACTTT
TRBJ1-5 NA TRBV5-1 NA CASSWTYNQPQHF TGCGCCAGCAGCTGGACGTACAATCAGCCCCAGCATTTT
TRBJ2-1 once TRBV5-1 TRBD2 CASSDTSGAPNEQFF TGCGCCAGCAGCGACACTAGCGGGGCCCCCAATGAGCAGTTCTTC
TRBJ1-2 once TRBV29-1 NA CSVRGGDEGGDGYTF TGCAGCGTCCGCGGTGGGGACGAGGGAGGGGATGGCTACACCTTC
TRBJ2-1 NA TRBV15 NA CATSSFLDNEQFF TGTGCCACCAGCAGCTTCCTTGACAATGAGCAGTTCTTC
TRBJ2-2 NA TRBV19 TRBD1 CASIGPDRVGVF TGTGCCAGTATCGGGCCCGACAGGGTAGGGGTTTTT
TRBJ1-2 once TRBV7-9 TRBD1 CASSLVGGPIYGYTF TGTGCCAGCAGCTTAGTAGGGGGCCCGATCTATGGCTACACCTTC
TRBJ1-2 NA TRBV18 NA CASSPLETGGYNYGYTF TGTGCCAGCTCACCCTTGGAAACAGGAGGATATAACTATGGCTACACCTTC
TRBJ2-2 once TRBV29-1 NA CSAYQGGDTGELFF TGCAGCGCCTATCAGGGGGGCGACACCGGGGAGCTGTTTTTT
TRBJ2-1 NA TRBV4-2 TRBD1 CASSQGAGGFNEQFF TGTGCCAGCAGCCAAGGGGCAGGGGGCTTCAATGAGCAGTTCTTC
TRBJ1-1 NA TRBV11-2 NA CASSLGYGQNTEAFF TGTGCCAGCAGCTTAGGCTATGGACAGAACACTGAAGCTTTCTTT
TRBJ1-2 NA TRBV29-1 NA CSVESAAYGYTF TGCAGCGTTGAATCGGCAGCCTATGGCTACACCTTC
TRBJ2-1 NA TRBV5-4 NA CASSSPGQLLFF TGTGCCAGCAGCTCCCCGGGACAATTGCTGTTCTTC
TRBJ1-2 NA TRBV6-1 NA CATVRDPGPYGYTF TGTGCCACCGTACGGGACCCGGGCCCTTATGGCTACACCTTC
TRBJ1-4 few TRBV28 TRBD1 CASSFRDRAEKLFF TGTGCCAGCAGTTTTAGGGACAGGGCCGAAAAACTGTTTTTT
TRBJ2-3 NA TRBV7-2 TRBD2 CASSLDPAGYTDTQYF TGTGCCAGCAGCTTAGACCCAGCGGGATACACAGATACGCAGTATTTT